The 19 T cell receptor beta chains in this list originate from one sample, sequenced in a study of T-cell reconstitution after alpha-beta-depleted transplantation in children. Preparation of the TCRbeta library involved a method that used unique molecular identifiers. Each CDR3 protein is one row after TCRdb ran MiXCR on the PCR reads. The data show about 1,000,000 distinct CDR3 sequences, less than 30% seen once. Sequenced material: PBMCs, mostly from graft donor cells, taken 360 days after TCRalphabeta/CD19-depleted stem cell transplant. The receptors were sampled from a boy in the first two years of life who had a stem cell transplant for SCID, so the T cells may come from the graft donor.

This clonotype was seen a few times. The chain combines TRBV4-2 with TRBJ2-2; TRBD2 matches at 10 bases. The V segment lost 4 bases and the J segment 0 bases; nucleotides outside the gene matches: 5. Germline CDR1 reads LGHNA; CDR2 reads YNFKEQ. The CDR3 totals 17 residues. The DNA of the CDR3 is TGTGCCAGCAGCCGGACTAGCGGACCCGCGAACACCGGGGAGCTGTTTTTT. This codes for CASSRTSGPANTGELFF.

V and J are TRBV4-2 and TRBJ2-3, with 9 positions matching TRBD2. Germline values: CDR1 LGHNA, CDR2 YNFKEQ. There are 16 residues in the CDR3. The V segment lost 1 base and the J segment 3 bases; nucleotides outside the gene matches: 5. The CDR3 nucleotides are TGTGCCAGCAGCCAAGGACTAGCGGTAATTACAGATACGCAGTATTTT. It encodes CASSQGLAVITDTQYF.

The chain couples TRBV7-3 to TRBJ2-3; either TRBD1 or TRBD2 may fit D (7 bases each). The CDR3 is made up of 13 amino acids. V was trimmed by 5 bases and J by 11 bases, leaving 17 bases between them. In germline, CDR1 is SGHTA, CDR2 FQGTGA. As DNA, the CDR3 is TGTGCCAGCAGCCCTGGGAGGGGGCAGGAGCAGTATTTT. It is translated as CASSPGRGQEQYF. The entire variable domain, with the rest obtained from reference TRBV7-3 and TRBJ2-3, is as follows: GAGVSQTPSNKVTEKGKYVELRCDPISGHTALYWYRQSLGQGPEFLIYFQGTGAADDSGLPNDRFFAVRPEGSVSTLKIQRTERGDSAVYLCASSPGRGQEQYFGPGTRLTVL.

In nucleotides, the CDR3 is TGTGCCAGCAGCTTAGCGGGGAACTACAATGAGCAGTTCTTC. It specifies CASSLAGNYNEQFF. The chain has TRBV11-2 and TRBJ2-1, with D perhaps TRBD2 (5 bases). Germline CDR1 reads SGHAT; CDR2 reads FQNNGV. Trimming took 1 base from V and 3 from J, leaving 7 bases between them. The CDR3 runs to 14 residues.

This sequence joins TRBV7-2 and TRBJ1-2; 11 bases line up with TRBD1. J was trimmed by 2 bases and V by 5 bases; bases with no gene match: 4. The CDR3 has 15 residues. Per germline, CDR1 SGHTA and CDR2 FQGNSA. Here the CDR3 reads CASSADRGRNYGYTF. As DNA, the CDR3 is TGTGCCAGCAGCGCGGACAGGGGGCGGAACTATGGCTACACCTTC.

This sequence joins TRBV6-1 and TRBJ2-1; weak D call: TRBD2 (7 bases). The length of the CDR3 is 13 residues. V lost 6 bases and J lost 8, with 14 bases in between. The germline gives CDR1 MNHNS, CDR2 SASEGT. CDR3 coding DNA: TGTGCCAGCAGGCCCCGGGGGGCTGATGAGCAGTTCTTC. As protein: CASRPRGADEQFF.

The rearrangement links TRBV28 to TRBJ2-7; D call uncertain. The germline CDR1 and CDR2 sequences are MDHEN and SYDVKM. Trimming took off 3 bases at V and 4 bases at J, with 10 bases between the two ends. This CDR3 contains 13 residues. DNA for the CDR3: TGTGCCAGCAGTTTTTCGGCAGATTACGAGCAGTACTTC. Translating it yields CASSFSADYEQYF.

V and J are TRBV4-1 and TRBJ2-5; 8 bases fit TRBD2. With 3 bases clipped from V and 3 bases from J, the junction kept 12 bases outside the gene matches. Germline loops: CDR1 MGHRA, CDR2 YSYEKL. CDR3 length equals 17 residues. CDR3 sequence (DNA): TGCGCCAGCAGCCACAACGGACTAGCAGAGTTCGAAGAGACCCAGTACTTC. It specifies CASSHNGLAEFEETQYF.

This clonotype was seen a handful of times. The J gene is TRBJ2-3, the V gene TRBV11-2; 7 bases align to TRBD2. Unmatched junction bases numbered 12, after V lost 3 bases and J lost 6 bases. The CDR3 is made up of 16 amino acids. Looked up from germline, CDR1 is SGHAT and CDR2 is FQNNGV. The CDR3 is CASSFIAGGGLDTQYF. CDR3 coding DNA: TGTGCCAGCAGCTTCATAGCGGGCGGAGGATTGGATACGCAGTATTTT.

V and J are TRBV20-1 and TRBJ2-5; the D gene is possibly TRBD1 (5 bases). The germline V and J ends were trimmed by 5 bases and 5 bases, with 21 bases remaining between them. Germline-derived CDR1 and CDR2 are DFQATT and SNEGSKA (reference sequence). There are 15 residues in the CDR3. The CDR3 sequence is CSASPDSPNGETQYF. DNA of the CDR3: TGCAGTGCTTCTCCAGACAGTCCCAACGGGGAGACCCAGTACTTC.

V gene TRBV6-5 combines with J gene TRBJ2-3; possibly TRBD2 for D (6 bases). Germline V gene sequence: CDR1 MNHEY, CDR2 SVGAGI. V lost 4 bases, J lost 6 bases, and 14 bases lay in between. There are 14 residues in the CDR3. The CDR3 reads CASSSQGGWDTQYF. The CDR3 bases are TGTGCCAGCAGTTCCCAGGGAGGTTGGGATACGCAGTATTTT.

In the case of this clonotype: It is likely a read error, because the conserved phenylalanine at the end of the CDR3 is missing. This chain joins TRBV3-1 and TRBJ1-2, with D uncertain. Trimming left V 0 bases short and J 4 bases short, with 9 bases between. CDR3 length equals 14 residues. Per the germline V gene, CDR1 is LGHDT and CDR2 is YNNKEL (reference sequence). CDR3 residues: CASSQDGRLYGYTY. DNA for the CDR3: TGTGCCAGCAGCCAAGATGGGCGTCTCTATGGCTACACCTAC.

This clonotype was seen only a few times. This chain joins TRBV5-1 and TRBJ1-5; no clear D. This CDR3 has 16 residues. V gave up 4 bases and J gave up 4 bases, with 18 bases separating them. Germline CDR1 SGHRS, CDR2 YFSETQ. CDR3 coding DNA: TGCGCCAGCAGCGTGATAAGTATCGATTCAAATCAGCCCCAGCATTTT. Translated, it gives CASSVISIDSNQPQHF.

V usage is TRBV12-3 or TRBV12-4 and J usage is TRBJ2-2; D unclear. The CDR3 runs to 16 residues. Between the trimmed V and J ends, which lost 3 bases and 4 bases, there was a span of 15 bases. CDR3: CASSFPNRVGTGELFF. The CDR3 DNA sequence: TGTGCCAGCAGTTTCCCTAATAGGGTCGGCACCGGGGAGCTGTTTTTT.

The chain carries TRBV5-1 and TRBJ2-5, with D possibly being TRBD1 (6 bases). This CDR3 spans 15 amino acids. Germline CDR1 and CDR2: SGHRS and YFSETQ. V lost 2 bases to trimming and J lost 1 base, with 12 bases between them. This chain's CDR3 is CASSLLGQRQETQYF. In DNA form, the CDR3 reads TGCGCCAGCAGCTTACTAGGACAGCGCCAAGAGACCCAGTACTTC. Full variable domain (rest looked up from reference TRBV5-1 and TRBJ2-5): KAGVTQTPRYLIKTRGQQVTLSCSPISGHRSVSWYQQTPGQGLQFLFEYFSETQRNKGNFPGRFSGRQFSNSRSEMNVSTLELGDSALYLCASSLLGQRQETQYFGPGTRLLVL.

This clonotype was seen repeatedly, ten times or more. The rearrangement joins TRBV5-1 to TRBJ2-2; no clear D gene. Germline CDR1 SGHRS, CDR2 YFSETQ. The CDR3 totals 15 residues. Trimming shortened V by 0 bases and J by 4 bases, and 10 bases separated the two germline ends. This CDR3 is CASSLAGLSTGELFF. CDR3 nucleotides: TGCGCCAGCAGCTTGGCTGGGTTGAGCACCGGGGAGCTGTTTTTT.

This rearrangement joins TRBV28 to TRBJ1-5; 7 nucleotides line up with TRBD1. The germline V gene has CDR1 MDHEN and CDR2 SYDVKM. V was pared by 7 bases and J by 3 bases, with 9 bases of the junction left unmatched. The CDR3 length is 15 residues. CDR3 in DNA: TGTGCCAGCACCCCGACAGGGAGGCTCAATCAGCCCCAGCATTTT. It specifies CASTPTGRLNQPQHF.

V is TRBV6-5 and J is TRBJ1-2; no clear D. The CDR3 sequence is 13 residues long. Trimming took off 0 bases at V and 8 bases at J, with 10 bases between the two ends. CDR1 is MNHEY, CDR2 SVGAGI, per germline. CDR3 sequence: CASSYSLILGYTF. In DNA form, the CDR3 reads TGTGCCAGCAGTTACTCGCTCATCTTGGGCTACACCTTC.

The CDR3 nucleotides read TGCGCCAGCAGCTTTTTTCTCGGCCCTAATGAAAAACTGTTTTTT. Protein: CASSFFLGPNEKLFF. The gene calls are TRBV5-1 and TRBJ1-4; D unclear. CDR3 length: 15 amino acids. V was shortened by 2 bases and J by 3 bases, with 11 bases between the two germline ends. Germline V gene lookup returns CDR1 SGHRS and CDR2 YFSETQ.